Sequencing of this T cell receptor beta chain was carried out in a study of regulatory T cells in long-lasting Graves disease. Researchers made TCR beta libraries by using iRepertoire HTBI primers and running Arm-PCR on CDR3 regions. MiXCR, run by TCRdb on the multiplex PCR reads, gives a single entry per CDR3 protein. The data contain roughly 360,000 distinct CDR3 sequences, around 23% of them singletons. The time point was: persistent/refractory GD, antithyroid drugs over 5 years with positive TRAb. PBMC-extracted RNA yielded the TCR library. The CDR3 extends over 16 amino acids. The V segment lost 5 bases and the J segment 2 bases; nucleotides outside the gene matches: 10. Germline loops: CDR1 MNHEY, CDR2 SMNVEV (reference sequence).

The receptor was derived from a woman aged 40 to 50 with Graves disease. The rearrangement links TRBV27 to TRBJ2-3, with TRBD2 matching over 7 bases. The sequenced sample was peripheral blood mononuclear cells (PBMCs), obtained when the disease was refractory, from a patient treated with antithyroid drugs. The CDR3 spells CASSNLLADHTDTQYF. The CDR3 nucleotides read TGTGCCAGCAGTAACCTCCTAGCGGACCACACAGATACGCAGTATTTT.